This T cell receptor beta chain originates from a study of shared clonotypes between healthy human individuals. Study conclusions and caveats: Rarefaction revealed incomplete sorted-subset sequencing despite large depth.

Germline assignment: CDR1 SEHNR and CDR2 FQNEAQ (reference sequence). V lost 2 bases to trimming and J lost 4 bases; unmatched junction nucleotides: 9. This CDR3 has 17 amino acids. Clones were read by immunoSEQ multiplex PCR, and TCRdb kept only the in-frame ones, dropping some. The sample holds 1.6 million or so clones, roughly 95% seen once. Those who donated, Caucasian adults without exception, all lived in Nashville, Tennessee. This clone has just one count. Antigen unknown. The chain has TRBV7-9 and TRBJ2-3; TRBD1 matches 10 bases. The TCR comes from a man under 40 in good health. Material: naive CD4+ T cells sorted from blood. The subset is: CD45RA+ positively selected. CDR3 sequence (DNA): TGTGCCAGCAGCTTATTCCCGGACAGGGGGGGTGCAGATACGCAGTATTTT. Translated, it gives CASSLFPDRGGADTQYF. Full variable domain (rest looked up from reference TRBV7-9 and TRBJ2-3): DTGVSQNPRHKITKRGQNVTFRCDPISEHNRLYWYRQTLGQGPEFLTYFQNEAQLEKSRLLSDRFSAERPKGSFSTLEIQRTEQGDSAMYLCASSLFPDRGGADTQYFGPGTRLTVL.